The clone carrying this T cell receptor (beta chain) has at least ten counts. The target antigen is unknown. These data belong to a study of early T cells in non-severe SARS-CoV-2 infection. Overall study: Bulk RNA taken from unsorted whole blood was sequenced, leaving chains unpaired. The study, taken as a whole, reports: Missing private and CD4 specificities, VDJdb matching favored anti-spike CD8 responses.

Individual cDNA molecules were tagged with unique molecular identifiers. TCRdb re-derived calls from the 5' RACE reads in MiXCR, one entry per CDR3 protein. The repertoire has over 30,000 distinct CDR3 sequences, roughly 4% of them found once; the top ten carry about 6%. The CDR3 sequence is 15 residues long. The trim removed 5 bases at V and 5 bases at J, leaving 8 bases unmatched. This TCR came from an adult who was a healthcare worker with PCR-confirmed SARS-CoV-2 infection or an uninfected control (not recorded which). Sequenced: whole blood. The J gene is TRBJ2-7, the V gene TRBV12-3 or TRBV12-4; 11 bases are shared with TRBD1. Here the CDR3 DNA reads TGTGCCAGCAGTCTTGGACAGGGGGCAGTGGACGAGCAGTACTTC. This codes for CASSLGQGAVDEQYF.